Following are 19 T cell receptor beta chains from one sample sequenced in a study of blood T cell repertoires in COVID-19. Measured with immunoSEQ multiplex PCR; TCRdb has only the in-frame clones, and not every one. The sample has some 180,000 clones; nearly 90% are singletons. The sequenced sample consisted of peripheral blood. Every receptor here comes from a man aged 55 to 69 with active or convalescent COVID-19.

In this sample, this clone turned up once. The V and J genes are TRBV5-6 and TRBJ1-2; 11 bases align to TRBD1. The CDR3 is made up of 15 amino acids. The germline CDR1 and CDR2 sequences are SGHDT and YYEEEE. J gave up 1 base and V 7 bases, and 6 bases lay outside the gene matches. In DNA form, the CDR3 reads TGTGCCAGCGGGACAGGGGGGGACTTTAACTATGGCTACACCTTC. Encoded protein: CASGTGGDFNYGYTF.

The genes are TRBV2 and TRBJ2-7, with D perhaps TRBD1 (5 bases). CDR1 is SNHLY and CDR2 is FYNNEI in the germline V gene. This CDR3 contains 18 residues. V was shortened by 4 bases and J by 2 bases, with 24 bases between the two germline ends. CDR3 DNA sequence: TGTGCCAGCAGTGTAAGGCAGGGTACCTTGTCACTTACCTACGAGCAGTACTTC. As protein: CASSVRQGTLSLTYEQYF. The variable domain in full, with the rest retrieved from reference TRBV2 and TRBJ2-7, is EPEVTQTPSHQVTQMGQEVILRCVPISNHLYFYWYRQILGQKVEFLVSFYNNEISEKSEIFDDQFSVERPDGSNFTLKIRSTKLEDSAMYFCASSVRQGTLSLTYEQYFGPGTRLTVT.

This chain connects TRBV3-1 (or the pseudogene TRBV3-2) to TRBJ1-3; perhaps TRBD1 as D (5 bases). Trimming removed 4 bases at V and 0 bases at J, with 13 bases between. CDR1 is LGHDT, CDR2 YNNKEL, per germline (reference sequence). This CDR3 has 16 residues. The CDR3 region has the DNA TGTGCCAGCAGCCCGCGAACAGGAGACTCTGGAAACACCATATATTTT. Protein sequence: CASSPRTGDSGNTIYF.

This rearrangement joins TRBV28 to TRBJ1-1; 8 nucleotides line up with TRBD1. The V gene's germline CDR1 is MDHEN and CDR2 SYDVKM. Losses at the gene ends were 5 bases for V and 2 bases for J; bases not matched to a gene: 1. The CDR3 totals 13 residues. CDR3 DNA: TGTGCCAGCAGTGCAGGGGGCAACACTGAAGCTTTCTTT. Translated, it gives CASSAGGNTEAFF.

The chain carries TRBV6-5 and TRBJ1-1; D gene ambiguous. V lost 2 bases and J 3 bases, leaving 13 bases between the germline ends. The CDR3 consists of 15 residues. Germline V CDR1 and CDR2: MNHEY, SVGAGI. The CDR3 spells CASSYGLSVDTEAFF. CDR3 DNA sequence: TGTGCCAGCAGTTACGGTTTGTCAGTCGACACTGAAGCTTTCTTT.

V usage is TRBV10-2 and J usage is TRBJ1-5, with D unclear. The germline V and J ends were trimmed by 0 bases and 4 bases, with 4 bases remaining between them. The CDR3 is 13 residues long. Germline V gene sequence: CDR1 WSHSY, CDR2 SAAADI. The CDR3 here is CASSESTNQPQHF. The CDR3 DNA sequence: TGCGCCAGCAGTGAGTCCACAAATCAGCCCCAGCATTTT.

The rearrangement joins TRBV9 to TRBJ1-6; D is undetermined. Per the germline V gene, CDR1 is SGDLS and CDR2 is YYNGEE. V was cut by 0 bases and J by 10 bases, with 8 bases left in between. The length of the CDR3 is 13 residues. The CDR3 here is CASSVGSVSPLHF. The CDR3 coding sequence is TGTGCCAGCAGCGTAGGTAGTGTCTCACCCCTCCACTTT.

The CDR3 reads CASSQSDRVREQFF. In DNA form, the CDR3 reads TGTGCCAGCAGCCAGTCCGACAGAGTTCGGGAGCAGTTCTTC. The chain couples TRBV3-1 (or the pseudogene TRBV3-2) to TRBJ2-1; a possible D gene is TRBD1 (5 bases). Deletions cut 3 bases from V and 10 bases from J, with 16 bases between. The CDR3 totals 14 residues. Looked up from germline, CDR1 is LGHDT and CDR2 is YNNKEL (reference sequence).

This chain joins TRBV6-5 and TRBJ2-7; 7 bases are shared with TRBD2. V was pared by 0 bases and J by 4 bases, with 6 bases of the junction left unmatched. Per the germline V gene, CDR1 is MNHEY and CDR2 is SVGAGI. This CDR3 contains 15 residues. The CDR3 region is CASSYSRIGGYEQYF. CDR3 bases: TGTGCCAGCAGTTACTCGCGTATCGGGGGGTACGAGCAGTACTTC.

The count of this clone is one. The V gene is TRBV4-2, the J gene TRBJ2-3; D perhaps matches TRBD2 (6 bases). CDR1 is LGHNA and CDR2 is YNFKEQ in the germline V gene. The V end was cut by 4 bases, the J end by 0 bases, with 11 bases between. This CDR3 comprises 15 residues. The CDR3 is CASSLTSPSTDTQYF. In DNA form, the CDR3 reads TGTGCCAGCAGCCTCACTAGCCCGAGCACAGATACGCAGTATTTT.

The rearrangement links TRBV29-1 to TRBJ2-7; 9 bases align to TRBD1. The germline V gene encodes CDR1 SQVTM and CDR2 ANQGSEA. CDR3 size: 14 residues. J lost 4 bases, V lost 6 bases, and 10 bases had no gene match. The CDR3 spells CSVNRGTGSYEQYF. CDR3 nucleotides: TGCAGCGTGAACCGGGGGACAGGGTCTTACGAGCAGTACTTC.

This clone has a single count. The sample contains more than one DNA sequence encoding this CDR3. This chain uses TRBV4-1 with TRBJ1-5, with a weak D call TRBD1 (6 bases). Trimming left V 0 bases short and J 4 bases short, with 7 bases between. Germline V CDR1 and CDR2: MGHRA, YSYEKL. There are 14 residues in the CDR3. CDR3 in amino acids: CASSQDRGNQPQHF. The DNA of the CDR3 is TGCGCCAGCAGCCAAGACAGGGGAAATCAGCCCCAGCATTTT.

This clone showed up just once. The chain couples TRBV19 to TRBJ1-5; D perhaps matches TRBD1 (6 bases). Trimming removed 3 bases from V and 3 bases from J, with 12 bases in between. The CDR3 loop spans 15 amino acids. CDR1 and CDR2 (germline): LNHDA, SQIVND (reference sequence). CDR3 amino acids: CASSIGGQINQPQHF. The CDR3 DNA reads TGTGCCAGTAGTATCGGAGGACAGATCAATCAGCCCCAGCATTTT.

The rearrangement uses TRBV19 and TRBJ1-2; the match to TRBD1 covers 10 bases. The J segment lost 7 bases and the V segment lost 5 bases, leaving 7 bases of the junction unmatched. Germline V gene sequence: CDR1 LNHDA, CDR2 SQIVND (reference sequence). This CDR3 spans 14 amino acids. CDR3 bases: TGTGCCAGTAGTCCCGACAGGGGGCGACTTGGCTACACCTTC. Its translation: CASSPDRGRLGYTF.

This chain uses TRBV7-6 with TRBJ2-3; the match to TRBD2 covers 11 bases. The V and J ends lost 2 bases and 0 bases, in that order; junction bases with no gene match: 13. This CDR3 spans 20 amino acids. Germline-derived CDR1 and CDR2 are SGHVS and FNYEAQ. This CDR3 reads CASSLLGASSGGASTDTQYF. CDR3 in DNA: TGTGCCAGCAGCTTATTAGGTGCGAGTAGCGGGGGGGCCAGCACAGATACGCAGTATTTT.

This rearrangement joins TRBV5-4 to TRBJ2-7; TRBD1 matches 7 bases. The CDR3 runs 15 residues. Germline V gene lookup returns CDR1 SGHNT and CDR2 YYREEE (reference sequence). V was clipped by 3 bases and J by 8 bases; unmatched bases: 14. The CDR3: CASSYKNTGTAQQYF. The CDR3, as DNA: TGTGCCAGCAGCTACAAAAACACCGGGACAGCCCAGCAGTACTTC.

This chain's CDR3 is CASSLERRGGYTF. In DNA, the CDR3 is TGTGCCAGCAGCTTAGAACGGAGAGGCGGCTACACCTTC. The V and J genes are TRBV11-2 and TRBJ1-2; D unresolved. Trimming cost V 0 bases and J 8 bases, with 10 bases left between them. This CDR3 has 13 amino acids. The germline CDR1 and CDR2 sequences are SGHAT and FQNNGV.

The V and J genes are TRBV7-9 and TRBJ1-4, with D maybe TRBD1 (6 bases). Trimming stripped 5 bases from V and 7 bases from J, with 20 bases between. Germline V gene data show CDR1 as SEHNR and CDR2 as FQNEAQ (reference sequence). The CDR3 has 16 residues. The CDR3 protein is CASSPGTSSLVEKLFF. The CDR3, as DNA: TGTGCCAGCAGCCCCGGGACATCGTCTTTGGTTGAAAAACTGTTTTTT.

The DNA for the CDR3 is TGTGCCAGCAGCTTAGCGCCAGGGCTGGGAGGAAACACCATATATTTT. Amino acid sequence: CASSLAPGLGGNTIYF. This chain connects TRBV7-2 to TRBJ1-3; D perhaps matches TRBD1 (5 bases). Germline V CDR1 and CDR2: SGHTA, FQGNSA. The V and J ends lost 0 bases and 4 bases respectively, with 13 bases between them. This CDR3 region has 16 residues. Supplemented by reference TRBV7-2 and TRBJ1-3, the full variable domain reads GAGVSQSPSNKVTEKGKDVELRCDPISGHTALYWYRQSLGQGLEFLIYFQGNSAPDKSGLPSDRFSAERTGGSVSTLTIQRTQQEDSAVYLCASSLAPGLGGNTIYFGEGSWLTVV.